This TCR beta chain came from a study of T cell repertoires in cytomegalovirus infection (dated by TCRdb to about 2019). For the study in its entirety: Donor HLA type was relevant to the analysis, as public TCR beta signatures indicated carriage of CMV infection together with the matching HLA type. What the authors observed across the whole study: The ex vivo response was dominated by HLA-C-restricted CMV-specific TCR beta clonotypes, which also provided the single most frequent clonotype in two of eight donors. Carriers of CMV infection plus the relevant HLA type were discriminated by the cumulative frequency of public TCR beta family members in the study cohort and in an independent roughly 320-donor cohort.

The instrument was an Illumina HiSeq 1500. Using fastp at Q25 and MiXCR, TCRdb reprocessed the public reads and kept productive beta chains. Duplicate CDR3 protein sequences are folded into a single record with the most common DNA and genes. Within this sample are roughly 720,000 distinct CDR3 sequences, with 35% to 40% of them counted one time only. Around 2.8% of the sample rests with the top ten. This clonotype was seen repeatedly, ten times or more. Its antigen is still unknown. Base qualities were left out, and no much larger clone turns up one base away. Spanning cysteine to phenylalanine, the CDR3 consists of 15 amino acids. Of the read, only the CDR3 DNA is kept; its 45 bases are in frame from base 1. CDR1 and CDR2, looked up from the germline V gene, are MDHEN and SYDVKM. Germline trimming: 6 bases from V, 3 bases from J; junction bases outside gene matches: 7.

The sample taken for sequencing was PBMCs. The clonotype was recovered from a human donor in good health (CMV status not recorded). Some clones in this sample may be carry-over from other donors' samples. The chain was built from TRBV28 and TRBJ2-5, with 10 bases in between that match TRBD1. The DNA is TGTGCCAGCAGCCACCCGGGACAGGGGAAAGAGACCCAGTACTTC. Translation gives CASSHPGQGKETQYF.